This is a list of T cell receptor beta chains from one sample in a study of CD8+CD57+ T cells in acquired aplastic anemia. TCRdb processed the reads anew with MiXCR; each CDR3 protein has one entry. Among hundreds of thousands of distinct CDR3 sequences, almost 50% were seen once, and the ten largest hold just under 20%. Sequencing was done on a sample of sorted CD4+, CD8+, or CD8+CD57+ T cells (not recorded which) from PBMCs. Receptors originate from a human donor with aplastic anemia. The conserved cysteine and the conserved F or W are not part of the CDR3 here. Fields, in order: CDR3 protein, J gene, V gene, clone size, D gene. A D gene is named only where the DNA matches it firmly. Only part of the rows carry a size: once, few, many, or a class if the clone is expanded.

ATSRDWRGGPNEQY | TRBJ2-3 | TRBV15 | . | TRBD2
ASSIAGSGANVLT | TRBJ2-6 | TRBV19 | many | .
ASTGGLAGGSSSYNEQF | TRBJ2-1 | TRBV12-3/TRBV12-4 | few | TRBD2
ASSVRQLPGSPLH | TRBJ1-6 | TRBV7-2 | many | .
ASSPAGGLQNNEQF | TRBJ2-1 | TRBV4-1 | . | .
ASSSLFEARNTGELF | TRBJ2-2 | TRBV5-8 | . | .
ASSFSGGAYNKQF | . | TRBV7-2 | . | TRBD2
SARTGGAKRSGELF | TRBJ2-2 | TRBV29-1 | . | TRBD1
ASSEGTASSYEQY | TRBJ2-7 | TRBV6-1 | few | TRBD1
DLGQGALGPYGYT | TRBJ1-2 | TRBV24-1 | many | TRBD1
IEGAAQETQY | TRBJ2-5 | TRBV29-1 | . | .
ATSDSPGSGGNSEQF | TRBJ1-1 | TRBV24-1 | few | .
SARTDTQY | TRBJ2-3 | TRBV20-1 | . | .
SAKTGDNQPQH | TRBJ1-5 | TRBV20-1 | . | TRBD1
ASRPERGQGGSPLH | TRBJ1-6 | TRBV2 | . | TRBD1
ASSMIQGSGANVLT | TRBJ2-6 | TRBV19 | once | .
ASSLEAARQY | TRBJ2-3 | TRBV7-9 | . | .
SARIAGGITGEQF | TRBJ2-1 | TRBV20-1 | . | TRBD2
ASSGDTRGESYNEQY | TRBJ2-5 | TRBV9 | . | .
ASSLSPAYYEQF | TRBJ2-1 | TRBV7-3 | . | .
SVVQNTGELF | TRBJ2-2 | TRBV29-1 | . | .
SPRQGQETQY | TRBJ2-5 | TRBV20-1 | . | TRBD1
ASSLYRGSYEQY | TRBJ2-7 | TRBV7-2 | . | TRBD1
ASVARGRLTEAF | TRBJ1-1 | TRBV19 | many | .
ASSLDRGGQPQH | TRBJ1-5 | TRBV27 | few | TRBD1
ASSQYTRSTQETQY | TRBJ2-5 | TRBV14 | few | .
GARDLPGAYNSPLH | TRBJ1-6 | TRBV20-1 | once | .
ASSLAWDRVYEQY | TRBJ2-7 | TRBV11-1 | many | TRBD1
ASSYTGQGKNIQY | TRBJ2-4 | TRBV6-2/TRBV6-3 | few | TRBD1
SARGTANYGYT | TRBJ1-2 | TRBV20-1 | many | .